A selection of T cell receptor beta chains follows, all from one sample in a study of long-term antiretroviral therapy in people with HIV. Sequencing used immunoSEQ multiplex PCR; TCRdb keeps in-frame clones, though not all of them. Of 20,000 or so clones listed, just over 75% are singletons. Material: unsorted PBMCs, obtained 0.5 years before starting antiretroviral therapy. These receptors all stem from a woman aged 45-60 years with HIV. CDR3s include the opening cysteine and the closing phenylalanine or tryptophan. A D gene is named only where the DNA matches it firmly. Expanded clones get a size class; other rows say once, few or many, or leave the size out.

cdr3_length,j_call,clone_size,d_call,v_call,cdr3_aa,cdr3_nt
16,TRBJ2-1,NA,TRBD2,TRBV7-2,CASSTRRGASYNEQFF,TGTGCCAGCAGCACAAGGCGGGGGGCTTCCTACAATGAGCAGTTCTTC
12,TRBJ2-1,NA,NA,TRBV7-6,CASSSTSREQFF,TGTGCCAGCAGCTCGACTTCGCGAGAGCAGTTCTTC
15,TRBJ2-7,medium-sized,NA,TRBV5-1,CASSLEGRTIYEQYF,TGCGCCAGCAGCTTGGAGGGCAGGACGATCTACGAGCAGTACTTC
15,TRBJ1-3,once,NA,TRBV27,CAINRDGKFGNTIYF,TGTGCCATCAACCGGGACGGAAAATTTGGAAACACCATATATTTT
15,TRBJ2-1,NA,TRBD2,TRBV5-1,CASSLLGGAYNEQFF,TGCGCCAGCAGCTTGCTCGGGGGGGCTTACAATGAGCAGTTCTTC
20,TRBJ1-6,NA,NA,TRBV30,CAWSPHYPGDVSSYNSPLHF,TGTGCCTGGAGTCCCCATTATCCCGGGGACGTTAGCTCCTATAATTCACCCCTCCACTTT
15,TRBJ2-7,medium-sized,TRBD1,TRBV5-5,CASSLGTGGLEEQYF,TGTGCCAGCAGCCTAGGGACAGGGGGCTTAGAGGAGCAGTACTTC
14,TRBJ1-1,few,TRBD1,TRBV27,CASSPDRGGTEAFF,TGTGCCAGCAGCCCGGACAGGGGGGGCACTGAAGCTTTCTTT
15,TRBJ2-3,NA,NA,TRBV7-8,CASSPGLARTDTQYF,TGTGCCAGCAGCCCAGGGTTGGCCCGCACAGATACGCAGTATTTT
17,TRBJ2-3,once,TRBD2,TRBV5-1,CASSLASGGLSTDTQYF,TGCGCCAGCAGCTTGGCTAGCGGGGGCCTTAGCACAGATACGCAGTATTTT
15,TRBJ1-2,NA,NA,TRBV27,CASRGGRRDDYGYTF,TGTGCCAGCAGGGGGGGGCGGAGGGACGACTATGGCTACACCTTC
15,TRBJ2-5,NA,NA,TRBV5-5,CASSLVGGGKETQYF,TGTGCCAGCAGCTTGGTGGGTGGGGGTAAAGAGACCCAGTACTTC
15,TRBJ1-2,NA,NA,TRBV5-1,CASSLEPGKHYGYTF,TGCGCCAGCAGCTTGGAACCAGGCAAGCACTATGGCTACACCTTC
15,TRBJ1-1,NA,NA,TRBV5-5,CASSYDSWGNTEAFF,TGTGCCAGCAGCTATGACAGTTGGGGGAACACTGAAGCTTTCTTT
17,TRBJ2-5,NA,TRBD2,TRBV6-1,CASSAPGLAGGQETQYF,TGTGCCAGCAGTGCTCCGGGACTAGCGGGGGGGCAAGAGACCCAGTACTTC
13,TRBJ2-1,NA,NA,TRBV5-4,CASSLDEGDEQFF,TGTGCCAGCAGCTTGGACGAGGGAGATGAGCAGTTCTTC
16,TRBJ2-7,NA,TRBD1,TRBV30,CAWSDRGQGNLYEQYF,TGTGCCTGGAGTGACCGCGGACAGGGTAATTTGTACGAGCAGTACTTC
17,TRBJ2-5,NA,TRBD2,TRBV6-9,CASSGSPSGPKEETQYF,TGTGCCAGCAGTGGATCCCCTAGCGGGCCGAAGGAGGAGACCCAGTACTTC
14,TRBJ1-1,NA,NA,TRBV11-2,CASLPGFGNTEAFF,TGTGCCAGTTTACCAGGGTTTGGGAACACTGAAGCTTTCTTT
15,TRBJ1-4,NA,NA,TRBV4-2,CASSQAQGSYEKLFF,TGTGCCAGCAGCCAAGCCCAGGGAAGTTACGAAAAACTGTTTTTT
15,TRBJ2-1,NA,NA,TRBV6-1,CASLTGLASYNEQFF,TGTGCCAGCCTAACGGGGCTAGCCTCCTACAATGAGCAGTTCTTC
13,TRBJ2-7,NA,TRBD2,TRBV11-2,CASSSSGGYEQYF,TGTGCCAGCAGCTCTAGCGGGGGGTACGAGCAGTACTTC
15,TRBJ1-6,NA,TRBD1,TRBV10-2,CASRDSGQGNSPLHF,TGCGCCAGCAGGGACTCGGGACAGGGAAATTCACCCCTCCACTTT
13,TRBJ1-5,NA,NA,TRBV1,CTSSQDSNQPQHF,TGCACCAGCAGCCAAGATTCCAATCAGCCCCAGCATTTT
12,TRBJ2-7,NA,NA,TRBV9,CASSGPSYEQYF,TGTGCCAGCAGCGGACCCTCCTACGAGCAGTACTTC
17,TRBJ2-1,NA,NA,TRBV7-9,CASSLNNRFPVVSEQFF,TGTGCCAGCAGCCTGAATAACAGGTTTCCCGTGGTTAGTGAGCAGTTCTTC
18,TRBJ2-7,NA,NA,TRBV9,CASSVVGGWTEPNYEQYF,TGTGCCAGCAGCGTAGTGGGGGGGTGGACAGAACCAAACTACGAGCAGTACTTC
15,TRBJ1-4,NA,NA,TRBV5-1,CASSATGETREKLFF,TGCGCCAGCAGCGCCACAGGAGAAACACGAGAAAAACTGTTTTTT
14,TRBJ2-5,NA,NA,TRBV6-5,CASSSMAPGETQYF,TGTGCCAGCAGTTCCATGGCCCCCGGAGAGACCCAGTACTTC
14,TRBJ2-3,NA,NA,TRBV30,CAWLGDTSTDTQYF,TGTGCCTGGTTAGGGGACACCTCCACAGATACGCAGTATTTT
14,TRBJ2-2,NA,NA,TRBV30,CAWKTGRNTGELFF,TGTGCCTGGAAAACAGGGAGGAACACCGGGGAGCTGTTTTTT
12,TRBJ1-2,NA,NA,TRBV23-1,CASSYIYYGYTF,TGCGCCAGCAGCTACATCTACTATGGCTACACCTTC
13,TRBJ2-1,NA,TRBD2,TRBV29-1,CSVQGLAGHEQFF,TGCAGCGTTCAGGGACTAGCGGGCCATGAGCAGTTCTTC
15,TRBJ1-1,NA,NA,TRBV29-1,CSFVISLTLNTEAFF,TGCAGCTTTGTGATATCCCTAACACTTAACACTGAAGCTTTCTTT
14,TRBJ1-1,NA,NA,TRBV4-2,CASTPDGLNTEAFF,TGTGCCAGCACCCCGGACGGACTGAACACTGAAGCTTTCTTT
15,TRBJ2-2,few,TRBD1,TRBV7-6,CASSFTGGFTGELFF,TGTGCCAGCAGCTTTACAGGGGGCTTTACCGGGGAGCTGTTTTTT
16,TRBJ1-2,NA,TRBD1,TRBV9,CASSPQGARQGYGYTF,TGTGCCAGCAGCCCACAGGGGGCACGACAAGGCTATGGCTACACCTTC
12,TRBJ2-5,NA,NA,TRBV5-1,CASSSQGETQYF,TGCGCCAGCAGCTCTCAGGGGGAGACCCAGTACTTC
14,TRBJ2-5,NA,NA,TRBV5-1,CASSYGDGQETQYF,TGCGCCAGCAGCTATGGTGACGGACAAGAGACCCAGTACTTC
15,TRBJ1-3,NA,NA,TRBV27,CASSLGGRSGNTIYF,TGTGCCAGCAGTTTGGGGGGTCGCTCTGGAAACACCATATATTTT
15,TRBJ2-1,NA,TRBD2,TRBV19,CASSPERGVHNEQFF,TGTGCCAGTAGTCCAGAGCGGGGGGTCCACAATGAGCAGTTCTTC
13,TRBJ2-2,NA,NA,TRBV11-2,CASRGQYTGELFF,TGTGCCAGCAGAGGACAGTACACCGGGGAGCTGTTTTTT
16,TRBJ2-3,once,TRBD2,TRBV5-1,CASSGGSGGGTDTQYF,TGCGCCAGCAGCGGCGGTAGCGGGGGGGGCACAGATACGCAGTATTTT
14,TRBJ2-7,NA,TRBD1,TRBV23-1,CASSQGWTGYEQYF,TGCGCCAGCAGCCAAGGGTGGACAGGCTACGAGCAGTACTTC
13,TRBJ1-2,NA,NA,TRBV30,CAWTQGPWEGYTF,TGTGCCTGGACACAGGGCCCCTGGGAGGGCTACACCTTC